These 8 T cell receptor beta chains were sequenced from one sample in a study of T cells in Graves' hyperthyroidism and ophthalmopathy. It was RNA transcripts that yielded the amplified TCR beta CDR3 regions. TCR CDR3 underwent first-round RT-PCR with the HTBI primer set. MiXCR was run by TCRdb on the multiplex PCR reads, yielding one entry per CDR3 protein. This table has hundreds of thousands of distinct CDR3 sequences, 35% to 45% appearing once. The specimen sequenced was blood. The receptors derive from a man aged 18 to 35 with Graves' hyperthyroidism.

About this clonotype: Lacking the conserved final phenylalanine or tryptophan, this CDR3 likely reflects a read error. The DNA is omitted, as the CDR3 cannot be located on it reliably, and the CDR3 follows TCRdb's listing. The chain employs TRBV19 and TRBJ1-1. Termini included, the CDR3 measures 11 amino acids. Germline V gene data show CDR1 as LNHDA and CDR2 as SQIVND (reference sequence). The CDR3 here is CASSIKTEGSY.

This clonotype was picked up a small number of times. The V gene is TRBV19, the J gene TRBJ1-5; 8 nucleotides agree with TRBD1. The J segment lost 5 bases and the V segment lost 8 bases, leaving 17 bases of the junction unmatched. CDR3 length: 17 residues. Germline V gene data show CDR1 as LNHDA and CDR2 as SQIVND (reference sequence). The CDR3 region is CASASALRQGRYQPQHF. The CDR3 coding sequence is TGTGCCAGTGCCTCCGCACTGAGACAGGGGAGGTATCAGCCCCAGCATTTT. The full variable domain, with the rest looked up from reference TRBV19 and TRBJ1-5, is DGGITQSPKYLFRKEGQNVTLSCEQNLNHDAMYWYRQDPGQGLRLIYYSQIVNDFQKGDIAEGYSVSREKKESFPLTVTSAQKNPTAFYLCASASALRQGRYQPQHFGDGTRLSIL.

The chain recombines TRBV2 with TRBJ2-7, with 8 positions matching TRBD1. V shed 5 bases, J shed 4 bases, and the junction held 10 bases outside the gene matches. Germline loops: CDR1 SNHLY, CDR2 FYNNEI. The CDR3 is made up of 15 amino acids. The CDR3 here is CASSPTDRGRYEQYF. The CDR3 region has the DNA TGTGCCAGCAGTCCAACCGACAGGGGTAGATACGAGCAGTACTTC. The full variable domain, completed using reference TRBV2 and TRBJ2-7, is EPEVTQTPSHQVTQMGQEVILRCVPISNHLYFYWYRQILGQKVEFLVSFYNNEISEKSEIFDDQFSVERPDGSNFTLKIRSTKLEDSAMYFCASSPTDRGRYEQYFGPGTRLTVT.

The rearrangement joins TRBV14 to TRBJ2-6, with D tentatively TRBD2 (6 bases). The CDR3 extends over 16 amino acids. CDR1 SGHDN and CDR2 FVKESK come from the germline V gene. V lost 4 bases, J lost 0 bases, and 10 bases lay in between. CDR3 nucleotide sequence: TGTGCCAGCAGCCGGGCCGGGGGCTCTGGGGCCAACGTCCTGACTTTC. Translation: CASSRAGGSGANVLTF.

The V and J genes are TRBV29-1 and TRBJ1-1; D is unresolved. The germline gives CDR1 SQVTM, CDR2 ANQGSEA. This CDR3 comprises 12 residues. Trimming removed 6 bases from V and 5 bases from J, with 13 bases in between. In nucleotides, the CDR3 is TGCAGCGTACGGCGGGGAGGGACTGAAGCTTTCTTT. This sequence encodes CSVRRGGTEAFF.

To note about this clonotype: The CDR3 carries no conserved terminal phenylalanine or tryptophan, so it likely arises from a read error. No DNA is shown, since the ends of the CDR3 on it are uncertain; the CDR3 is the one TCRdb lists. The V call is TRBV10-3, the J call TRBJ2-5; the tabulated D call, TRBD2, remains unverified against the DNA. Both ends counted, the CDR3 spans 9 residues. Per germline, CDR1 ENHRY and CDR2 SYGVKD. This chain's CDR3 is CAISDLQAS.

The CDR3 DNA is TGTGCCAGCAGTGAGCTCGCTGACACTGAAGCTTTCTTT. Translated, it gives CASSELADTEAFF. J is TRBJ1-1 and V is TRBV2; D not certain. The ends were cut back, 3 bases at V and 3 bases at J, with 8 bases in the middle. Germline V CDR1 and CDR2: SNHLY, FYNNEI. The CDR3 totals 13 residues.

The CDR3 DNA follows: TGCAGTGCGAGCCGGGACTCTGCAACTAATGAAAAACTGTTTTTT. Translation: CSASRDSATNEKLFF. This chain links TRBV20-1 with TRBJ1-4; perhaps TRBD1 as D (5 bases). The V gene lost 6 bases and the J gene lost 0 bases, with 14 bases spanning the gap. This CDR3 spans 15 amino acids. The germline CDR1 and CDR2 sequences are DFQATT and SNEGSKA (reference sequence).